This section outlines one TCR beta chain sequence together with its context. The antigen is unknown. The data are from a study of cytomegalovirus exposure and HLA in healthy donors. Primers included in the PCR were 60 Vbeta and 13 Jbeta primers. Sequenced by immunoSEQ multiplex PCR; TCRdb stores in-frame clones only, minus some. The table shows approximately 150,000 clones, with around 65% occurring only once. Germline values: CDR1 LNHDA, CDR2 SQIVND (reference sequence). The CDR3 is 15 residues long. With 0 bases clipped from V and 8 bases from J, the junction kept 8 bases outside the gene matches. Broader study findings: A later analysis found common viral pathogens apparently linked to several of the most significant clusters. The classifier reportedly diagnosed cytomegalovirus status with high specificity and sensitivity. In an earlier analysis, in 587 donors, most V segments appeared productive either ~87% or ~30% of the time. A later analysis associated about 18,000 TCR beta sequences with HLA alleles at a 0.05 false discovery rate.

The genes are TRBV19 and TRBJ1-2; 8 nucleotides align to TRBD1. The clonotype originates from a woman aged 40 to 50 in good health and CMV-seropositive. The sequenced material came from PBMCs. CDR3 protein: CASSIDGGQGSGYTF. The CDR3 bases are TGTGCCAGTAGTATAGATGGTGGACAGGGCAGCGGCTACACCTTC. Complete variable domain (other parts from reference TRBV19 and TRBJ1-2): DGGITQSPKYLFRKEGQNVTLSCEQNLNHDAMYWYRQDPGQGLRLIYYSQIVNDFQKGDIAEGYSVSREKKESFPLTVTSAQKNPTAFYLCASSIDGGQGSGYTFGSGTRLTVV.